This T cell receptor beta chain was recorded in a study of blood T cell repertoires in COVID-19. The wider study: The samples span acute and convalescent COVID-19 from the United States, Italy and Spain.

Germline V gene sequence: CDR1 LGHDT, CDR2 YNNKEL (reference sequence). The V and J ends lost 3 bases and 6 bases respectively, with 15 bases between them. This CDR3 spans 16 amino acids. Data came from immunoSEQ multiplex PCR; TCRdb stores just in-frame clones and leaves some out. The profile shows over 120,000 clones, 88% of them singletons. This receptor was obtained from a woman between 45 and 60 years old with acute or convalescent COVID-19. Input material: peripheral blood. This chain uses TRBV3-1 (or the pseudogene TRBV3-2) with TRBJ1-6, with D unclear. DNA for the CDR3: TGTGCCAGCAGCCAGAGTATAGATCCCGGTAATTCACCCCTCCACTTT. Translation gives CASSQSIDPGNSPLHF.